The 30 T cell receptor beta chains below were found in one sample sequenced in a study of T cells in Graves' hyperthyroidism and ophthalmopathy. Amplification targeted TCR beta CDR3 regions from RNA transcripts. With the HTBI primer set, the TCR CDR3 went through a first round of RT-PCR. Using its own MiXCR run on the multiplex PCR reads, TCRdb lists one record per CDR3 protein. The data contain fewer than 650,000 distinct CDR3 sequences, about 14% of them singletons. Input material: blood. The receptors stem from a woman between 25 and 40 years old with Graves' hyperthyroidism that later progressed to Graves' ophthalmopathy.

This clonotype was seen a few times. The chain is built from TRBV14 and TRBJ2-1; the match to TRBD2 covers 11 bases. Looked up from germline, CDR1 is SGHDN and CDR2 is FVKESK. CDR3 length equals 20 residues. Trimming removed 1 base from V and 1 base from J; junction bases left unmatched: 12. CDR3 loop: CASSQVRTSGFGGSYNEQFF. The CDR3 region has the DNA TGTGCCAGCAGCCAAGTCAGGACTAGCGGGTTCGGGGGGTCCTACAATGAGCAGTTCTTC.

This clonotype was observed at least ten times. This chain links TRBV6-1 with TRBJ1-3; D not certain. CDR3 length: 13 residues. V lost 11 bases and J 4 bases, leaving 15 bases between the germline ends. Germline V gives CDR1 MNHNS, CDR2 SASEGT. CDR3 protein: CASRTFTGNTIYF. CDR3 nucleotide sequence: TGTGCCTCCCGGACGTTTACGGGAAACACCATATATTTT.

This clonotype was found a few times. The chain is built from TRBV7-6 and TRBJ2-7, with 7 positions matching TRBD1. The germline V gene encodes CDR1 SGHVS and CDR2 FNYEAQ. J was trimmed by 6 bases and V by 3 bases; bases with no gene match: 8. The CDR3 is 14 residues long. The DNA for the CDR3 is TGTGCCAGCAGCTTTTCACAGGGGACGGGCGAGCAGTACTTC. This translates into CASSFSQGTGEQYF. The full variable domain, rest sourced from reference TRBV7-6 and TRBJ2-7, is GAGVSQSPRYKVTKRGQDVALRCDPISGHVSLYWYRQALGQGPEFLTYFNYEAQQDKSGLPNDRFSAERPEGSISTLTIQRTEQRDSAMYRCASSFSQGTGEQYFGPGTRLTVT.

This clonotype was recorded at least ten times. The chain joins TRBV12-3 or TRBV12-4 to TRBJ1-1; no reliable D call. V was cut by 3 bases and J by 0 bases, with 8 bases left in between. CDR3 length: 14 amino acids. CDR3 region: CASSFIPLNTEAFF. For the CDR3, the DNA is TGTGCCAGCAGTTTCATCCCCCTGAACACTGAAGCTTTCTTT.

This clonotype occurred many times. The chain links TRBV7-8 to TRBJ1-6; maybe TRBD1 (5 bases). Germline V lookup: CDR1 SGHVS, CDR2 FQNEAQ. This CDR3 comprises 18 residues. With 5 bases removed from V and 0 bases from J, the gap between germline ends came to 17 bases. The CDR3 loop reads CASSRPLRGGSYNSPLHF. As DNA, the CDR3 is TGTGCCAGCAGCCGCCCGTTACGGGGCGGCTCCTATAATTCACCCCTCCACTTT.

This clonotype was counted at least ten times. The V and J genes are TRBV30 and TRBJ1-1; TRBD1 might be the D (6 bases). Trimming left V 8 bases short and J 3 bases short, with 16 bases between. The germline CDR1 and CDR2 sequences are GTSNPN and SVGIG (reference sequence). The CDR3 is 13 residues long. In nucleotides, the CDR3 is TGTGCCGAGTGGGGGCTTGGGGACACTGAAGCTTTCTTT. The encoded protein is CAEWGLGDTEAFF.

This clonotype has ten or more counts. The V call is TRBV2, the J call TRBJ2-2, with TRBD2 matching 9 bases. The CDR3 is 15 residues long. J gave up 5 bases and V 6 bases, and 7 bases lay outside the gene matches. Germline-derived CDR1 and CDR2 are SNHLY and FYNNEI. The CDR3 loop reads CASRGGRAQTGELFF. The CDR3, as DNA: TGTGCCAGCAGGGGCGGGAGGGCGCAAACCGGGGAGCTGTTTTTT.

This clonotype was seen repeatedly, ten times or more. The V call is TRBV6-2 or TRBV6-3, the J call TRBJ2-7; 8 bases line up with TRBD1. The V gene's germline CDR1 is MNHEY and CDR2 SVGEGT. The length of the CDR3 is 14 residues. V trimming: 2 bases; J trimming: 3 bases; junction bases outside the gene matches: 3. CDR3 nucleotides: TGTGCCAGCAGTTACGGACAGGGAGGCTACGAGCAGTACTTC. This codes for CASSYGQGGYEQYF.

The sample holds many counts of this clonotype. V is TRBV18 and J is TRBJ2-1; a possible D gene is TRBD2 (5 bases). The germline CDR1 and CDR2 sequences are KGHSH and LQKENI. V was clipped by 2 bases and J by 0 bases, with 11 bases between them. CDR3 length equals 16 residues. CDR3 coding DNA: TGTGCCAGCTCACCAGGAGCGGCGAGCTCCTACAATGAGCAGTTCTTC. Translated: CASSPGAASSYNEQFF.

This clonotype has ten or more counts. V is TRBV15 and J is TRBJ2-7, with D possibly matching TRBD1 (6 bases). Trimming pared 6 bases from V and 2 bases from J, leaving 14 bases between. The V gene's germline CDR1 is LNHNV and CDR2 YYDKDF (reference sequence). The CDR3 consists of 14 residues. The CDR3 loop reads CATRIARGPYEQYF. The CDR3 nucleotides are TGTGCCACCAGGATTGCCAGGGGCCCCTACGAGCAGTACTTC.

The chain has TRBV20-1 and TRBJ1-6; TRBD1 matches at 8 bases. CDR3 length: 15 residues. Germline assignment: CDR1 DFQATT and CDR2 SNEGSKA (reference sequence). The V segment lost 0 bases and the J segment 7 bases; nucleotides outside the gene matches: 5. CDR3 residues: CSARDWDRPNSPLHF. CDR3 bases: TGCAGTGCTAGAGATTGGGACAGGCCGAATTCACCCCTCCACTTT.

The table lists this clonotype with a few counts. The chain carries TRBV30 and TRBJ2-7; 7 bases match TRBD1. The length of the CDR3 is 14 residues. J lost 2 bases, V lost 1 base, and 5 bases had no gene match. Per germline, CDR1 GTSNPN and CDR2 SVGIG (reference sequence). The CDR3 loop is CAWSGTGPPYEQYF. The DNA of the CDR3 is TGTGCCTGGAGTGGGACAGGTCCCCCCTACGAGCAGTACTTC.

This clonotype appeared a few times. This chain joins TRBV19 and TRBJ1-6; TRBD1 aligns across 8 bases. CDR1 is LNHDA and CDR2 is SQIVND in the germline V gene (reference sequence). There are 17 residues in the CDR3. V lost 5 bases to trimming and J lost 0 bases; unmatched junction nucleotides: 6. The CDR3 nucleotides read TGTGCCAGTAGTCCAAGACAGGGGAGCTCCTATAATTCACCCCTCCACTTT. It translates to CASSPRQGSSYNSPLHF.

This clonotype was seen repeatedly, ten times or more. The chain has TRBV7-9 and TRBJ2-5; D is perhaps TRBD1 or TRBD2 (5 bases each). Germline V gene data show CDR1 as SEHNR and CDR2 as FQNEAQ (reference sequence). Trimming pared 8 bases from V and 3 bases from J, leaving 13 bases between. This CDR3 is 13 amino acids long. The CDR3 is CASSTGAEETQYF. The CDR3 DNA follows: TGTGCCAGCTCCACCGGGGCGGAAGAGACCCAGTACTTC.

This clonotype has a count of ten or more. The chain recombines TRBV9 with TRBJ2-5; weak D call: TRBD2 (6 bases). CDR1 and CDR2 (germline): SGDLS, YYNGEE. The CDR3 totals 14 residues. V was pared by 5 bases and J by 5 bases, with 16 bases between. CDR3 region: CASSLEREKETQYF. The CDR3 DNA sequence: TGTGCCAGCAGTTTAGAACGGGAGAAGGAGACCCAGTACTTC.

In this sample, this clonotype turned up many times. The chain has TRBV29-1 and TRBJ1-2; 7 bases line up with TRBD1. The V gene end was trimmed by 0 bases and the J gene end by 9 bases; junction bases not matched to a gene: 13. The CDR3 has 15 residues. CDR1 and CDR2 from the germline V gene are SQVTM and ANQGSEA. Here the CDR3 reads CSVEEGPGQAKSYTF. As DNA, the CDR3 is TGCAGCGTTGAAGAGGGACCCGGACAGGCGAAGAGCTACACCTTC.

This clonotype was seen many times. The J gene is TRBJ1-4, the V gene TRBV28; 7 nucleotides match TRBD1. Per the germline V gene, CDR1 is MDHEN and CDR2 is SYDVKM. The CDR3 totals 17 residues. J was trimmed by 0 bases and V by 0 bases; bases with no gene match: 4. CDR3 nucleotides: TGTGCCAGCAGTTTATGGGGGACAGCCGCAACTAATGAAAAACTGTTTTTT. Translating it yields CASSLWGTAATNEKLFF.

This chain connects TRBV20-1 to TRBJ1-3; D is undetermined. V lost 5 bases and J 0 bases, leaving 5 bases between the germline ends. The CDR3 extends over 12 amino acids. In germline, CDR1 is DFQATT, CDR2 SNEGSKA (reference sequence). CDR3 loop: CSASSSGNTIYF. In DNA, the CDR3 is TGCAGTGCTTCAAGCTCTGGAAACACCATATATTTT.

This clonotype was counted at least ten times. CDR3 amino acids: CAWGTGRNYGYTF. CDR3 DNA sequence: TGTGCCTGGGGGACAGGGCGAAACTATGGCTACACCTTC. The rearrangement joins TRBV30 to TRBJ1-2, with 9 positions matching TRBD1. The CDR3 extends over 13 amino acids. CDR1 and CDR2 from the germline V gene are GTSNPN and SVGIG (reference sequence). V lost 5 bases, J lost 2 bases, and 3 bases stayed unmatched.

CDR3 nucleotides: TGTGCCAGCACCCCGGACAGGGCTTATGAAAAACTGTTTTTT. Its protein is CASTPDRAYEKLFF. The rearrangement links TRBV28 to TRBJ1-4, with TRBD1 identical over 8 bases. CDR1 is MDHEN, CDR2 SYDVKM, per germline. Trimming at V came to 7 bases and at J to 6 bases, leaving 7 bases not matched to a gene. The CDR3 is 14 amino acids.

This clonotype has a count of ten or more. The chain links TRBV7-2 to TRBJ2-7; the match to TRBD2 covers 8 bases. CDR3 size: 20 residues. After removal of 6 bases from V and 0 bases from J, the junction contained 22 bases not matched to a gene. CDR1 is SGHTA, CDR2 FQGNSA, per germline. The CDR3 DNA reads as TGTGCCAGCAGGGAGTGGTTGAGAACTAGCGGAGACCAGGACTCCTACGAGCAGTACTTC. Translating it yields CASREWLRTSGDQDSYEQYF.

In this sample, this clonotype turned up many times. V usage is TRBV7-2 and J usage is TRBJ1-4, with D unclear. V dropped 7 bases and J dropped 5 bases, with 20 bases sitting between them. This CDR3 comprises 16 residues. Germline V gene sequence: CDR1 SGHTA, CDR2 FQGNSA. The CDR3 region is CASNPVGGPGNEKLFF. The CDR3 nucleotides are TGTGCCAGCAACCCTGTAGGAGGGCCCGGGAATGAAAAACTGTTTTTT. Looking up the rest from reference TRBV7-2 and TRBJ1-4 gives the full variable domain: GAGVSQSPSNKVTEKGKDVELRCDPISGHTALYWYRQSLGQGLEFLIYFQGNSAPDKSGLPSDRFSAERTGGSVSTLTIQRTQQEDSAVYLCASNPVGGPGNEKLFFGSGTQLSVL.

Many counts were recorded for this clonotype. The genes are TRBV12-3 or TRBV12-4 and TRBJ1-5, with D unclear. Trimming removed 9 bases from V and 5 bases from J, with 14 bases in between. CDR3 length: 13 residues. The CDR3 DNA is TGTGCCAGTTCCAGACTTCCTGATCAGCCCCAGCATTTT. Amino acids: CASSRLPDQPQHF.

This clonotype was observed many times. The rearrangement uses TRBV11-2 and TRBJ1-5, with a weak D call TRBD1 (5 bases). V was cut by 5 bases and J by 3 bases, with 8 bases left in between. Germline CDR1 reads SGHAT; CDR2 reads FQNNGV. This CDR3 is built from 13 residues. CDR3: CASSLTDNQPQHF. CDR3 nucleotides: TGTGCCAGCAGCCTGACAGACAATCAGCCCCAGCATTTT.

This clonotype has a handful of counts. The rearrangement links TRBV15 to TRBJ2-5; TRBD2 matches at 8 bases. Losses at the gene ends were 4 bases for V and 1 base for J; bases not matched to a gene: 2. The length of the CDR3 is 14 residues. CDR1 and CDR2 from the germline V gene are LNHNV and YYDKDF (reference sequence). The CDR3 coding sequence is TGTGCCACCAGCACCGGGACTAGCCAAGAGACCCAGTACTTC. As protein: CATSTGTSQETQYF.

This clonotype was counted at least ten times. The V call is TRBV28, the J call TRBJ2-7, with no clear D. Trimming pared 4 bases from V and 3 bases from J, leaving 22 bases between. The germline V gene encodes CDR1 MDHEN and CDR2 SYDVKM. CDR3 length: 17 amino acids. For the CDR3, the DNA is TGTGCCAGCAGTTCCCCACACGAAAGATCGGTCGGCTACGAGCAGTACTTC. Residues: CASSSPHERSVGYEQYF.

This clonotype was picked up many times. The chain carries TRBV30 and TRBJ1-3; D might be TRBD1 (5 bases). Trimming stripped 0 bases from V and 0 bases from J, with 6 bases between. The CDR3 is 14 residues long. Germline V gene data show CDR1 as GTSNPN and CDR2 as SVGIG (reference sequence). The CDR3 coding sequence is TGTGCCTGGAGTGTGGGGGTCTCTGGAAACACCATATATTTT. Protein sequence: CAWSVGVSGNTIYF.

The table lists this clonotype with many counts. The chain links TRBV30 to TRBJ1-4; no definite D call. This CDR3 is 13 amino acids long. Germline V gene data show CDR1 as GTSNPN and CDR2 as SVGIG (reference sequence). V shed 0 bases and J shed 8 bases, with 10 bases lying between them. Here the CDR3 DNA reads TGTGCCTGGAGTGTCGGCCTGGGGGAAAAACTGTTTTTT. It translates to CAWSVGLGEKLFF.

This clonotype was detected a few times. The J gene is TRBJ2-4, the V gene TRBV6-1, with TRBD2 matching over 10 bases. This CDR3 has 16 amino acids. Germline assignment: CDR1 MNHNS and CDR2 SASEGT. V trimming: 0 bases; J trimming: 4 bases; junction bases outside the gene matches: 3. CDR3 nucleotide sequence: TGTGCCAGCAGTGAAGCTCCTAGCGGGAGAAAAAACATTCAGTACTTC. Translating it yields CASSEAPSGRKNIQYF.

This clonotype was seen at least ten times. This chain uses TRBV12-3 or TRBV12-4 with TRBJ2-5, with a weak D call TRBD2 (6 bases). Trimming cost V 6 bases and J 5 bases, with 16 bases left between them. The CDR3 totals 14 residues. CDR3 region: CASSRGLSGETQYF. In DNA, the CDR3 is TGTGCCAGCAGCCGGGGACTGTCGGGGGAGACCCAGTACTTC.